Listed below are T cell receptor beta chains from one sample, sequenced in a study of long-term antiretroviral therapy in people with HIV. Here immunoSEQ multiplex PCR was the method, and the copy in TCRdb shows in-frame clones only, minus some. The profile shows around 40,000 clones, over 90% of them singletons. The material was unsorted PBMCs, obtained 4.1 years after starting antiretroviral therapy. These receptors all stem from a woman aged 50 to 65 with HIV. CDR3s include the opening cysteine and the closing phenylalanine or tryptophan. D genes are given only for firm matches. Rows may omit the clone size; those that give it use once, few, many or a size class.

d_gene	abundance	v_gene	j_gene	CDR3nt	CDR3aa
TRBD1	few	TRBV27	TRBJ2-7	TGTGCCAGCAGTTCGCCGGGACAGGGGACCCACGAGCAGTACTTC	CASSSPGQGTHEQYF
TRBD1	.	TRBV13	TRBJ1-4	TGTGCCAGCAGTCAAAACAGGGGCCTTAAGGTATTT	CASSQNRGLKVF
TRBD1	.	TRBV9	TRBJ2-5	TGTGCCAGCAGCCGCGACAGGGGCAGGGAGACCCAGTACTTC	CASSRDRGRETQYF
TRBD1	.	TRBV7-9	TRBJ1-4	TGTGCCAGCAGCTTAACAGGGGGCCCCGAAAAACTGTTTTTT	CASSLTGGPEKLFF
.	.	TRBV29-1	TRBJ1-1	TGCAGCGTTAGTCCACGACTGAACACTGAAGCTTTCTTT	CSVSPRLNTEAFF
.	.	TRBV27	TRBJ1-1	TGTGCCAGCAGTTTCGGGGTTCCAAACACTGAAGCTTTCTTT	CASSFGVPNTEAFF
TRBD1	.	TRBV5-4	TRBJ2-1	TGTGCCAGCAGCACCCACAGGGGCCCATGGAATGAGCAGTTCTTC	CASSTHRGPWNEQFF
.	.	TRBV7-9	TRBJ2-1	TGTGCCAGCAGCTGGGTCCCAGGACAGTCTCCCTACAATGAGCAGTTCTTC	CASSWVPGQSPYNEQFF
TRBD1	.	TRBV6-6	TRBJ1-5	TGTGCCAGCAGGGAACTACAGGGGAGCACTCAGCCCCAGCATTTT	CASRELQGSTQPQHF
TRBD2	.	TRBV4-3	TRBJ2-7	TGCGCCAGCAGCCAAACTCAGCGGGGGGCCTACTACGAGCAGTACTTC	CASSQTQRGAYYEQYF
TRBD2	.	TRBV4-2	TRBJ2-1	TGTGCCAGCAGCCAAGCTGGCGGGGGGGTTTACAATGAGCAGTTCTTC	CASSQAGGGVYNEQFF
TRBD1	.	TRBV7-3	TRBJ2-3	TGTGCCAGCAGCCAGGGACAGGGGCGGGGAGATACGCAGTATTTT	CASSQGQGRGDTQYF
.	.	TRBV7-3	TRBJ2-2	TGTGCCAGCAGCTTAACGAATGTACAGAACACCGGGGAGCTGTTTTTT	CASSLTNVQNTGELFF
.	.	TRBV4-1	TRBJ2-5	TGCGCCAGCAGCCAAGATCGAGGACTGACCCAGTACTTC	CASSQDRGLTQYF
TRBD1	.	TRBV10-2	TRBJ2-5	TGCGCCAGCAGTGGGACAGGGCCAGAGACCCAGTACTTC	CASSGTGPETQYF
.	.	TRBV19	TRBJ1-5	TGTGCCAGTAACAGGGATCTTAGCAATCAGCCCCAGCATTTT	CASNRDLSNQPQHF
.	.	TRBV6-1	TRBJ2-1	TGTGCCAGCAGCCGAACCAATGAGCAGTTCTTC	CASSRTNEQFF
TRBD2	.	TRBV2	TRBJ2-3	TGTGCCAGCAGTGAGCTAGCGGGGGGTTTCACAGATACGCAGTATTTT	CASSELAGGFTDTQYF
.	once	TRBV11-2	TRBJ2-5	TGTGCCAGCAGCTTAGATGCGCCGTCCCAGTACTTC	CASSLDAPSQYF
TRBD1	.	TRBV6-5	TRBJ1-5	TGTGCCAGCAGTGGGGACAGGGAGGGGTTGGCCCAGCATTTT	CASSGDREGLAQHF
.	.	TRBV14	TRBJ1-3	TGTGCCAGCAGCGCTGACAGGAGCTCTGGAAACACCATATATTTT	CASSADRSSGNTIYF
.	.	TRBV27	TRBJ2-3	TGTGCCAGCAGTTTATTCCGCCTGAGCACAGATACGCAGTATTTT	CASSLFRLSTDTQYF
.	.	TRBV7-9	TRBJ2-5	TGTGCCAGCAGGGAGGCGGGCGGCCAAGAGACCCAGTACTTC	CASREAGGQETQYF
.	.	TRBV9	TRBJ2-7	TGTGCCAGCAGCCCCCAGGTAGGGTCCTACGAGCAGTACTTC	CASSPQVGSYEQYF
TRBD2	.	TRBV7-9	TRBJ2-3	TGTGCCAGCAGCGGAGTAGCGGGGCGGAGCACAGATACGCAGTATTTT	CASSGVAGRSTDTQYF
TRBD2	.	TRBV4-1	TRBJ2-7	TGCGCCAGCAGCGAGACTAGCGGGGCGCTCTCCTACGAGCAGTACTTC	CASSETSGALSYEQYF
TRBD1	.	TRBV2	TRBJ2-7	TGTGCCAGCAGAACCGGGACAGGGCCCTACGAGCAGTACTTC	CASRTGTGPYEQYF
TRBD1	.	TRBV7-3	TRBJ1-1	TGTGCCAGCAGCTCCTGGACAGGGGGCTTGAACACTGAAGCTTTCTTT	CASSSWTGGLNTEAFF
.	.	TRBV30	TRBJ1-6	TGTGCCTGGAGTGCGGGGGAGAATTCACCCCTCCACTTT	CAWSAGENSPLHF
.	.	TRBV27	TRBJ1-5	TGTGCCAGCAGCCGACCCAATCAGCCCCAGCATTTT	CASSRPNQPQHF
.	.	TRBV6-4	TRBJ2-1	TGTGCCAGCAGTATGGAGGGGGGCCCGGGAAATGAGCAGTTCTTC	CASSMEGGPGNEQFF
TRBD2	.	TRBV5-6	TRBJ2-5	TGTGCCAGCAGCTTACTAGCGGGGGGGACAGAGACCCAGTACTTC	CASSLLAGGTETQYF
.	.	TRBV7-2	TRBJ1-4	TGTGCCAGCAGCCCACTAGGGGGAGGAGGCGAAAAACTGTTTTTT	CASSPLGGGGEKLFF
TRBD1	few	TRBV11-2	TRBJ2-1	TGTGCCAGCAGCCCGGACAGGTACAATGAGCAGTTCTTC	CASSPDRYNEQFF
TRBD2	.	TRBV7-2	TRBJ2-3	TGTGCCAGCAGCCCCCACGGGCGGGGGGTAACAGATACGCAGTATTTT	CASSPHGRGVTDTQYF
.	few	TRBV6-5	TRBJ2-7	TGTGCCAGCAGTAGGGACATAGCCTACGAGCAGTACTTC	CASSRDIAYEQYF
TRBD2	.	TRBV30	TRBJ2-5	TGTGCCTGGAGAGACCCGGGACTAGCGGGGAGAAGCGAGACCCAGTACTTC	CAWRDPGLAGRSETQYF
.	.	TRBV6-5	TRBJ1-1	TGTGCCAGCAGCCCCTCGCGGGGAGGGACTGAAGCTTTCTTT	CASSPSRGGTEAFF
TRBD2	.	TRBV6-1	TRBJ2-5	TGTGCCAGCAGTGGACGGCCGCGGGGGGGTGGGGAGACCCAGTACTTC	CASSGRPRGGGETQYF
.	.	TRBV14	TRBJ1-6	TGTGCCAGCAGCCAAGGTCCGGCCCTCCACTTT	CASSQGPALHF
TRBD2	.	TRBV4-1	TRBJ2-2	TGCGCCAGCAGCCGACTAGCGGGGAACACCGGGGAGCTGTTTTTT	CASSRLAGNTGELFF
.	few	TRBV11-2	TRBJ1-2	TGTGCCAGCAGCTTAGATAATGGGTATGGCTACACCTTC	CASSLDNGYGYTF
TRBD2	.	TRBV6-1	TRBJ2-7	TGTGCCAGCAGTGGGGAGATGGGAGGGGAGGACGAGCAGTACTTC	CASSGEMGGEDEQYF
.	.	TRBV5-8	TRBJ2-7	TGTGCCAGCAGCCCGAGTGGTTTTTACGAGCAGTACTTC	CASSPSGFYEQYF
TRBD1	once	TRBV29-1	TRBJ1-2	TGCAGCGTTGAAGGGACAGGGGCATATGGCTACACCTTC	CSVEGTGAYGYTF
.	.	TRBV7-2	TRBJ1-1	TGTGCCAGCAGTGGACAGTTTTTGAACACTGAAGCTTTCTTT	CASSGQFLNTEAFF
.	.	TRBV7-8	TRBJ2-2	TGTGCCAGCAGCTTAGCTGCGGGGGCAGCCCCCGGGGAGCTGTTTTTT	CASSLAAGAAPGELFF
.	.	TRBV5-6	TRBJ1-5	TGTGCCAGCAGCTTGGCCCCAGGGCCCCAGCATTTT	CASSLAPGPQHF
TRBD2	.	TRBV5-4	TRBJ2-5	TGTGCCAGCAGCTTTCTAGCGGGGGCCACGGAGAAAGAGACCCAGTACTTC	CASSFLAGATEKETQYF
TRBD2	.	TRBV10-1	TRBJ2-1	TGCGCCAGCAGTGACAGTAGCGGGGGTGATGAGCAGTTCTTC	CASSDSSGGDEQFF
TRBD1	.	TRBV7-2	TRBJ1-1	TGTGCCAGCAGCTTCTCCGGGACAGGGGGGACTGAAGCTTTCTTT	CASSFSGTGGTEAFF
TRBD2	.	TRBV6-4	TRBJ2-3	TGTGCCAGCAGTGAAACTAGCGGGGGGGCCCGGGGTACGCAGTATTTT	CASSETSGGARGTQYF
.	.	TRBV11-1	TRBJ1-2	TGTGCCAGCAGCTTAGCAGGGAACTATGGCTACACCTTC	CASSLAGNYGYTF
.	few	TRBV10-1	TRBJ1-5	TGCGCCAGCAGTGAGTTCCGGTACGATAGCAATCAGCCCCAGCATTTT	CASSEFRYDSNQPQHF
.	.	TRBV5-1	TRBJ1-5	TGCGCCAGCAGCTTGGAAGGAGACAATCAGCCCCAGCATTTT	CASSLEGDNQPQHF